This section outlines one T cell receptor beta chain sequence together with its context. No antigen is known for it. TCRdb analysed the reads with MiXCR anew, one entry per CDR3 protein. Altogether a few hundred thousand distinct CDR3 sequences are present, roughly 20% being singletons, with the ten largest covering 18%. V was shortened by 6 bases and J by 2 bases, with 10 bases between the two germline ends. CDR3 size: 13 residues. Germline CDR1 and CDR2: SGHVT and SQSDAQ. The data stem from a study of T cell repertoires in cytomegalovirus infection. Across the whole study: Indications came from public TCR beta signatures; they pointed to CMV infection and to a matching HLA type. Overall study findings and caveats: Summed frequency of shared TCR beta families picked out CMV carriers who also had the relevant HLA. What dominated the ex vivo response were HLA-C-restricted CMV-specific TCR beta clonotypes.

The chain is built from TRBV7-4 and TRBJ1-2, with a possible D match to TRBD1 (6 bases). The TCR was taken from a human donor in good health (CMV status not recorded). Some clones in this sample may be carry-over from other donors' samples. Sequencing input: CD8+ T cells from PBMCs. DNA for the CDR3: TGTGCCAGCAGACCCGGACAGAACTATGGCTACACCTTC. This sequence encodes CASRPGQNYGYTF.